The clone carrying this T cell receptor (beta chain) was seen more than once but under ten times. Its antigen is still unknown. The germline V gene encodes CDR1 LGHDT and CDR2 YNNKEL (reference sequence). Trimming took off 0 bases at V and 2 bases at J, with 7 bases between the two ends. This CDR3 region has 14 residues. This entry is derived from a study of spatial heterogeneity in lung cancer. Time point given: sample taken at primary tumor resection. The donors comprised 70 to 85 untreated early-stage non-small cell lung cancer patients. Findings and caveats of the study: Tracking of tumor mutation counts was seen in expanded intratumoral alpha and beta TCR counts.

TCRdb re-derived calls from the 5' RACE reads in MiXCR, one entry per CDR3 protein. Here the sample spans about 7,500 distinct CDR3 sequences, about 12% being singletons. The TCR comes from a male donor with early-stage non-small cell lung cancer. The genes are TRBV3-1 and TRBJ1-2; D is unclear. The sequenced sample was lung tumor tissue, obtained at surgery. The CDR3 DNA reads as TGTGCCAGCAGCCAAGACGGTTACAACTATGGCTACACCTTC. It specifies CASSQDGYNYGYTF.